The 27 T cell receptor beta chains given below trace back to one sample, sequenced in a study of memory B cells and T cells in multiple sclerosis. The antigens for these receptors are not known. Separate sequencing covered autoproliferating (CFSE-dim) and non-proliferating (CFSE-high) T cells from stimulus-free culture. Pooled replicate wells came from some 5x10^7 CFSE-labeled PBMCs cultured about seven days without stimulus. Repertoires were generated with immunoSEQ multiplex PCR, while TCRdb's copy carries only in-frame clones and drops some. This sample has 46,000 or so clones, with about 80% found just once. Sequenced sample: PBMCs from blood kept in culture. Receptors originate from a human donor with multiple sclerosis.

The rearrangement links TRBV4-2 to TRBJ1-5; D remains unclear. V lost 0 bases to trimming and J lost 13 bases, with 13 bases between them. Germline CDR1 is LGHNA and CDR2 is YNFKEQ. The CDR3 covers 13 residues. The chain's CDR3 is CASSQDGFESQHF. The CDR3 DNA follows: TGTGCCAGCAGCCAAGACGGTTTTGAGTCTCAGCATTTT.

The J gene is TRBJ2-7, the V gene TRBV6-5, with no clear D. V shed 0 bases and J shed 1 base, with 4 bases lying between them. The germline CDR1 and CDR2 sequences are MNHEY and SVGAGI. The CDR3 contains 13 residues. The CDR3 reads CASSYSTSYEQYF. In DNA form, the CDR3 reads TGTGCCAGCAGTTACTCGACTTCCTACGAGCAGTACTTC.

V is TRBV5-6 and J is TRBJ2-1; D call uncertain. V lost 0 bases, J lost 12 bases, and 13 bases lay in between. Germline lookup yields CDR1 SGHDT and CDR2 YYEEEE. The length of the CDR3 is 13 residues. CDR3 DNA: TGTGCCAGCAGCTTGGCCGACCGGGTGGGGCAGTTCTTC. Translated: CASSLADRVGQFF.

The CDR3 loop reads CASSWALGDSGEQYF. For the CDR3, the DNA is TGCGCCAGCAGCTGGGCGCTGGGAGACAGCGGCGAGCAGTACTTC. The V gene is TRBV5-1, the J gene TRBJ2-5, with D perhaps given as TRBD1 or TRBD2 (5 bases each). The last part of the DNA fits TRBJ2-7 better; the J call may be wrong. The length of the CDR3 is 15 residues. CDR1 is SGHRS, CDR2 YFSETQ, per germline.

The chain's CDR3 is CATSRDIDRAAEAFF. The CDR3 bases are TGTGCCACCAGCAGAGATATCGACAGGGCGGCTGAAGCTTTCTTT. This chain links TRBV15 with TRBJ1-1; 7 bases align to TRBD1. CDR1 and CDR2 from the germline V gene are LNHNV and YYDKDF (reference sequence). The CDR3 has 15 amino acids. The junction had 7 bases not matched to a gene; V was cut back by 0 bases and J by 6 bases.

This clone appeared a single time. V and J are TRBV10-3 and TRBJ1-1, with D hard to call. Germline CDR1 ENHRY, CDR2 SYGVKD. The CDR3 totals 13 residues. V lost 0 bases, J lost 7 bases, and 9 bases lay in between. The CDR3 DNA is TGTGCCATCAGTGAGTCAAGGGTGATTGAAGCTTTCTTT. Protein product: CAISESRVIEAFF.

V gene TRBV27 combines with J gene TRBJ1-4, with D unresolved. Germline V gene data show CDR1 as MNHEY and CDR2 as SMNVEV (reference sequence). V was cut by 6 bases and J by 0 bases, with 5 bases left in between. The CDR3 loop spans 13 amino acids. CDR3 region: CASSEATNEKLFF. Here the CDR3 DNA reads TGTGCCAGCAGCGAGGCAACTAATGAAAAACTGTTTTTT.

The J gene is TRBJ2-7, the V gene TRBV7-6; no firm D call. Trimming removed 0 bases at V and 3 bases at J, with 6 bases between. CDR3 size: 13 residues. CDR1 SGHVS and CDR2 FNYEAQ come from the germline V gene. In DNA form, the CDR3 reads TGTGCCAGCAGCTTAGCCGAGCTCTACGAGCAGTACTTC. Translating it yields CASSLAELYEQYF.

The chain recombines TRBV6-6 with TRBJ2-5; D not resolved. The CDR3 is 13 amino acids. CDR1 MNHNY and CDR2 SVGAGI come from the germline V gene (reference sequence). Trimming took 1 base from V and 1 from J, leaving 4 bases between them. CDR3 amino acids: CASSYYSQETQYF. The CDR3 region has the DNA TGTGCCAGCAGTTACTACAGCCAAGAGACCCAGTACTTC.

Notes on this clone: A read error may produce the germline difference seen at one junction end. The chain recombines TRBV5-8 with TRBJ1-4; the D is unclear. Per the germline V gene, CDR1 is SGHTS and CDR2 is YDEGEE. CDR3 length equals 12 residues. CDR3 bases: TGTGCCAGCGGCGGGCAGAATGAAAAACTGTCTTTT. Translation: CASGGQNEKLSF.

This clone appeared a few times. The J gene is TRBJ2-7, the V gene TRBV7-9; D uncertain. Germline values: CDR1 SEHNR, CDR2 FQNEAQ (reference sequence). The germline V and J ends were trimmed by 0 bases and 5 bases, with 8 bases remaining between them. This CDR3 region has 13 residues. This CDR3 is CASSLAYEDEQYF. The CDR3 region has the DNA TGTGCCAGCAGCTTAGCGTACGAGGACGAGCAGTACTTC.

This sequence joins TRBV4-3 and TRBJ2-7, with D uncertain. From germline, CDR1 is LGHNA and CDR2 YSLEER. The CDR3 contains 15 residues. Deletions cut 1 base from V and 0 bases from J, with 10 bases between. The DNA for the CDR3 is TGCGCCAGCAGCCAAGGACCATCATCCTCCTACGAGCAGTACTTC. Translating it yields CASSQGPSSSYEQYF.

A word on this clone: Other DNA sequences in the sample encode the same CDR3. This chain links TRBV30 with TRBJ2-7; 7 nucleotides match TRBD1. The V gene end was trimmed by 1 base and the J gene end by 3 bases; junction bases not matched to a gene: 0. This CDR3 has 12 residues. Germline V gene lookup returns CDR1 GTSNPN and CDR2 SVGIG (reference sequence). The CDR3 loop reads CAWSGQGYEQYF. CDR3 DNA sequence: TGTGCCTGGAGTGGACAGGGCTACGAGCAGTACTTC.

The CDR3 loop reads CASSVTGPDPGNTIYF. The CDR3, as DNA: TGTGCCAGCAGTGTTACAGGGCCGGACCCTGGAAACACCATATATTTT. This chain uses TRBV2 with TRBJ1-3, with D possibly being TRBD1 (6 bases). Germline loops: CDR1 SNHLY, CDR2 FYNNEI. Deletions cut 4 bases from V and 2 bases from J, with 15 bases between. The CDR3 spans 16 residues.

The chain is built from TRBV2 and TRBJ1-5; TRBD1 matches 7 bases. This CDR3 spans 15 amino acids. V lost 6 bases, J lost 1 base, and 6 bases stayed unmatched. Germline V gene data show CDR1 as SNHLY and CDR2 as FYNNEI. CDR3 DNA sequence: TGTGCCAGCAGGCGACAGGGTCCCAGCAATCAGCCCCAGCATTTT. Encoded protein: CASRRQGPSNQPQHF.

The chain recombines TRBV4-3 with TRBJ1-5; D is unresolved. V was pared by 0 bases and J by 0 bases, with 15 bases between. CDR1 is LGHNA, CDR2 YSLEER, per germline. The CDR3 totals 18 residues. The chain's CDR3 is CASSQDTGRSHSNQPQHF. The CDR3 DNA reads as TGCGCCAGCAGCCAAGATACGGGCCGGTCTCATAGCAATCAGCCCCAGCATTTT.

On this clone: Mismatch with germline at one junction end may stem from a read error. The chain has TRBV7-7 and TRBJ2-1, with 7 bases fitting TRBD2. CDR1 is SSHAT, CDR2 FNYEAQ, per germline (reference sequence). The CDR3 has 14 residues. The CDR3 bases are TGTGCTAGCAGCTTAGGCCTAGCGGAGGCTGAGCAGTTCTTC. Encoded protein: CASSLGLAEAEQFF.

The gene calls are TRBV9 and TRBJ2-2; TRBD2 matches at 7 bases. There are 16 residues in the CDR3. The germline V gene encodes CDR1 SGDLS and CDR2 YYNGEE. The V segment lost 0 bases and the J segment 9 bases; nucleotides outside the gene matches: 11. CDR3 loop: CASSVASAGPDRELFF. In DNA form, the CDR3 reads TGTGCCAGCAGCGTAGCATCAGCGGGGCCTGACCGGGAGCTGTTTTTT. Drawing the rest from reference TRBV9 and TRBJ2-2, the complete variable domain is DSGVTQTPKHLITATGQRVTLRCSPRSGDLSVYWYQQSLDQGLQFLIQYYNGEERAKGNILERFSAQQFPDLHSELNLSSLELGDSALYFCASSVASAGPDRELFFGEGSRLTVL.

This clone showed up just once. The gene calls are TRBV28 and TRBJ1-2, with a possible D match to TRBD1 (5 bases). CDR3 length: 12 residues. Trimming stripped 7 bases from V and 6 bases from J, with 12 bases between. Germline lookup yields CDR1 MDHEN and CDR2 SYDVKM. The CDR3: CASNNGGDGYTF. DNA for the CDR3: TGTGCCAGCAACAACGGAGGGGATGGCTACACCTTC.

V gene TRBV11-2 combines with J gene TRBJ2-1, with D unclear. The CDR3 consists of 12 residues. V was trimmed by 3 bases and J by 7 bases, leaving 7 bases between them. CDR1 is SGHAT and CDR2 is FQNNGV in the germline V gene. The CDR3 here is CASSFEGNEQFF. The DNA for the CDR3 is TGTGCCAGCAGCTTCGAAGGGAATGAGCAGTTCTTC.

This sequence joins TRBV19 and TRBJ1-1; D might be TRBD1 (6 bases). This CDR3 spans 15 amino acids. Germline CDR1 reads LNHDA; CDR2 reads SQIVND (reference sequence). The V end lost 8 bases, the J end lost 3 bases, and 19 bases lay between the germline ends. CDR3: CASSRGQRDDTEAFF. In DNA, the CDR3 is TGTGCCAGTTCTAGGGGACAAAGGGATGACACTGAAGCTTTCTTT.

The chain carries TRBV5-8 and TRBJ2-1; D unclear. The CDR3 has 15 residues. Trimming cost V 4 bases and J 6 bases, with 17 bases left between them. Germline CDR1 and CDR2: SGHTS and YDEGEE. As DNA, the CDR3 is TGTGCCAGCAGCCGTGACCCGGGCAGGCCCAATGAGCAGTTCTTC. Protein product: CASSRDPGRPNEQFF.

The rearrangement uses TRBV27 and TRBJ2-7; D unresolved. This CDR3 is 13 amino acids long. CDR1 is MNHEY and CDR2 is SMNVEV in the germline V gene (reference sequence). Trimming took 2 bases from V and 5 from J, leaving 10 bases between them. The CDR3 protein is CASSLGSEHEQYF. CDR3 nucleotide sequence: TGTGCCAGCAGTTTAGGCAGTGAACACGAGCAGTACTTC.

This chain connects TRBV29-1 to TRBJ2-1; D gene unclear. The CDR3 contains 10 residues. The V end lost 7 bases, the J end lost 7 bases, and 8 bases lay between the germline ends. Germline V gene sequence: CDR1 SQVTM, CDR2 ANQGSEA. The CDR3: CSGWVNEQFF. In DNA form, the CDR3 reads TGCAGCGGCTGGGTGAATGAGCAGTTCTTC.

The chain joins TRBV6-5 to TRBJ1-2; D unresolved. V dropped 0 bases and J dropped 1 base, with 9 bases sitting between them. This CDR3 spans 15 amino acids. Germline V gene data show CDR1 as MNHEY and CDR2 as SVGAGI. In DNA form, the CDR3 reads TGTGCCAGCAGTTACTCGATAGGGAGTAACTATGGCTACACCTTC. Protein sequence: CASSYSIGSNYGYTF.

The chain uses TRBV19 and TRBJ2-5, with 8 nucleotides matching TRBD2. This CDR3 is built from 13 residues. V was pared by 4 bases and J by 5 bases, with 3 bases of the junction left unmatched. Germline assignment: CDR1 LNHDA and CDR2 SQIVND (reference sequence). The CDR3 protein is CASSTSSGETQYF. The CDR3 DNA follows: TGTGCCAGTAGTACCTCTAGCGGGGAGACCCAGTACTTC.

This clone is a singleton in its sample. The DNA of the CDR3 is TGTGCCAGCCTGGGACAGGGGTTGAGAGAGCAGTACTTC. Its protein is CASLGQGLREQYF. The V call is TRBV6-1, the J call TRBJ2-7; 10 bases fit TRBD1. The CDR3 loop spans 13 amino acids. J gave up 7 bases and V 8 bases, and 8 bases lay outside the gene matches. Germline assignment: CDR1 MNHNS and CDR2 SASEGT.